This TCR beta chain was sequenced for a study of shared clonotypes between healthy human individuals. About the study: The study used three CD4 naive, three CD4 memory, two CD8 naive and one CD8 memory plate per donor.

The assay was immunoSEQ multiplex PCR, and TCRdb's table has in-frame clones only and misses some. Found here are about 330,000 clones, around 72% of them singletons; the top ten hold about a tenth. Turning to this clone: This specimen includes other DNA sequences encoding the same CDR3.

The specimen was memory CD4+ T cells sorted from blood. Indicated subset: CD45RA-negative fraction. This TCR derives from a man aged 25 to 45 in good health.

DNA of the CDR3: TGTGCTAGTGCTACTGGGGATACGCAGTATTTT. Translation: CASATGDTQYF. The chain carries TRBV12-5 and TRBJ2-3; D not resolved. The CDR3 extends over 11 amino acids. Per the germline V gene, CDR1 is LGHNT and CDR2 is FRNRAP. Trimming pared 7 bases from V and 6 bases from J, leaving 8 bases between.